These T cell receptor beta chains were read from a single sample in a study of control samples from healthy donors and cancer patients. The assay was immunoSEQ multiplex PCR, and TCRdb's table has in-frame clones only and misses some. In the table there are some 410,000 clones, 75% to 95% of which are singletons. What was sequenced was PBMCs. These receptors all stem from a man between 35 and 55 years old with head and neck cancer. Both conserved end residues are part of each CDR3. D genes are given only for firm matches. Size values are once, few and many counts, or a class for expanded clones, and some rows have none.

D	size	V	J	CDR3	DNA
-	-	TRBV11-2	TRBJ1-5	CASSTGRDQPQHF	TGTGCCAGCAGCACCGGACGTGATCAGCCCCAGCATTTT
-	-	TRBV7-9	TRBJ1-4	CASSPPGVSEKLFF	TGTGCCAGCAGCCCCCCGGGGGTGAGTGAAAAACTGTTTTTT
TRBD1	-	TRBV7-9	TRBJ1-5	CASSPGQGNQPQHF	TGTGCCAGCAGCCCGGGACAGGGCAATCAGCCCCAGCATTTT
-	few	TRBV27	TRBJ2-1	CASSPSYNEQFF	TGTGCCAGCAGTCCCTCCTACAATGAGCAGTTCTTC
TRBD1	-	TRBV7-9	TRBJ2-2	CASSTGAAGELFF	TGTGCCAGCAGTACAGGGGCCGCCGGGGAGCTGTTTTTT
TRBD2	-	TRBV29-1	TRBJ2-1	CSFRTSGDGEQFF	TGCAGCTTCCGGACTAGCGGAGACGGGGAGCAGTTCTTC
-	-	TRBV28	TRBJ2-7	CASRRIVEVGDEQYF	TGTGCCAGCAGAAGGATTGTTGAAGTGGGAGACGAGCAGTACTTC
TRBD2	-	TRBV7-2	TRBJ2-1	CASSLRLAGAFNEQFF	TGTGCCAGCAGCTTACGGCTAGCGGGGGCCTTTAATGAGCAGTTCTTC
-	-	TRBV5-1	TRBJ1-1	CASKLWGGATEAFF	TGCGCCAGCAAACTGTGGGGGGGAGCCACTGAAGCTTTCTTT
TRBD1	few	TRBV27	TRBJ2-7	CASSSTGLRYEQYF	TGTGCCAGCAGTTCGACAGGGCTTCGGTACGAGCAGTACTTC